Sequencing of this T cell receptor beta chain was carried out in a study of vaccination effects on CD4 cells after COVID-19. As for the study in general: Sampling occurred a median 72 days post second dose, range 14 to 241.

TCRdb keeps only in-frame clones here, not all; method: immunoSEQ multiplex PCR. Seen here are 20,000 or so clones, approximately 79% observed once, and the top ten hold around a tenth. Regarding this clone: Its target is not known.

The CDR3 loop spans 13 amino acids. V was pared by 5 bases and J by 4 bases, with 3 bases of the junction left unmatched. CDR1 is MNHEY, CDR2 SVGAGI, per germline. Study-level results: There was only 1 of 255 vaccine-induced clones in healthy vaccinees that cross-reacted with common cold coronaviruses.

The ViraFEST assay expanded antigen-specific CD4+ T cells with viral peptide pools before sequencing. Researchers isolated CD4+ T cells once about eleven days of culture had elapsed. Either the mRNA-1273 or the BNT162b2 vaccine was given to participants as two doses. Wells each received 2 million or so PBMC, cultured with 10 IU/ml IL-2 and about 10 ug/ml peptides. The specimen was CD4+ T cells from PBMCs cultured with HCoV-229E spike peptides, collected after COVID-19 vaccination. This receptor was identified in a human donor who received a COVID-19 vaccine. The chain recombines TRBV6-5 with TRBJ2-7; 9 nucleotides agree with TRBD1. This CDR3 reads CASSTGGGYEQYF. The CDR3 coding sequence is TGTGCCAGCAGTACAGGGGGCGGGTACGAGCAGTACTTC.